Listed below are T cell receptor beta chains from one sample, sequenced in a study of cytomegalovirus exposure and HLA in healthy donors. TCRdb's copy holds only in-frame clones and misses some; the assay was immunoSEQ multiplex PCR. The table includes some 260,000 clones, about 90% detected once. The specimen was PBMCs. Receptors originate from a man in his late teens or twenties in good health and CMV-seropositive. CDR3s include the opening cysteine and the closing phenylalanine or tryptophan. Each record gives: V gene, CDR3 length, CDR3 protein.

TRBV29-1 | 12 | CSVVGQNTEAFF
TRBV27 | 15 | CASSFGSGTGYEQYF
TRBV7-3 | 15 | CASSRMGGFGEKLFF
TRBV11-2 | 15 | CASSLVGQSGNTIYF
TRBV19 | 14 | CASRPTGGYYGYTF
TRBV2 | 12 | CASSDRPYGYTF
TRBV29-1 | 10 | CSVGPDEQFF
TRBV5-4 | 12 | CASSSGHYGYTF
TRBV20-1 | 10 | CSALDQGQFF
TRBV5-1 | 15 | CASSRGEGMNTEAFF
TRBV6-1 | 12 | CASSVTGAKAFF
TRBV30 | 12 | CACPIGGGGYTF
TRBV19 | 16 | CASIKGGGGYTGELFF
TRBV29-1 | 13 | CSVGTGQGYEQYF
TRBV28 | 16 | CASSLRLGPSPYEQYF
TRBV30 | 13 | CACDRTGNQPQHF
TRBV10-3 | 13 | CAISTGGGYGYTF
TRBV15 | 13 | CATSRDTGNTIYF
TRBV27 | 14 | CASSPRGLEETQYF
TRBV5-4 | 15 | CASSHQRGNPYEQYF
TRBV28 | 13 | CASSTRNGQAESF
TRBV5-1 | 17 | CASSLSPETGGTGELFF
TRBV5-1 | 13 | CASSLDSEGEQFF
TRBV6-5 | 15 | CASSYSRTGENTIYF
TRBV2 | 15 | CASRAAPGTGNTIYF
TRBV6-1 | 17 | CASSDPKWTGGAAGYTF
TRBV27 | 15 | CASSLSGRSSYEQYF
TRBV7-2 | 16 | CASSLQSGSRGSGYTF
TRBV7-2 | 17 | CASSLGGGRASTDTQYF
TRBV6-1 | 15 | CASSEVGDGQETQYF
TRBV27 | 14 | CASSLAGGPYEQYF
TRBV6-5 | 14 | CASRRTATSSKQYF
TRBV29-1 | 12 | CSVRQGNEKLFF
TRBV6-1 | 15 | CASTPTSRAEVAIYF
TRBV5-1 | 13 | CASRPGPTYEQYF